This TCR beta chain was sequenced for a study of T cell responses to AZD1222 COVID-19 vaccine. General study points: Females made up more of the donors, who were largely white British, and clonal diversity may have come out too low. Among vaccine-associated CD4 TCRs, coverage spanned spike, with dominance at 160-218 and 743-854. Spike-specific TCR breadth and depth rose after two AZD1222 doses.

Sequencing was performed with immunoSEQ multiplex PCR; in TCRdb, only in-frame clones are kept and a portion is missing. This sample has around 150,000 clones; 80% to 95% occur once, and the top ten carry 3% to 3.5%. Notes on this clone: No antigen is known for it.

The trim removed 7 bases at V and 5 bases at J, leaving 10 bases unmatched. The germline V gene has CDR1 LNHDA and CDR2 SQIVND (reference sequence). The CDR3 spans 14 residues. The TCR was taken from an adult who received the AZD1222 COVID-19 vaccine. The specimen was peripheral blood, collected 28 days after the second AZD1222 dose. V is TRBV19 and J is TRBJ1-2; 7 bases map to TRBD1. The chain's CDR3 is CASTSPTGSYGYTF. CDR3 DNA: TGTGCCAGTACCAGCCCGACAGGGAGTTATGGCTACACCTTC. Looking up the rest from reference TRBV19 and TRBJ1-2 gives the full variable domain: DGGITQSPKYLFRKEGQNVTLSCEQNLNHDAMYWYRQDPGQGLRLIYYSQIVNDFQKGDIAEGYSVSREKKESFPLTVTSAQKNPTAFYLCASTSPTGSYGYTFGSGTRLTVV.